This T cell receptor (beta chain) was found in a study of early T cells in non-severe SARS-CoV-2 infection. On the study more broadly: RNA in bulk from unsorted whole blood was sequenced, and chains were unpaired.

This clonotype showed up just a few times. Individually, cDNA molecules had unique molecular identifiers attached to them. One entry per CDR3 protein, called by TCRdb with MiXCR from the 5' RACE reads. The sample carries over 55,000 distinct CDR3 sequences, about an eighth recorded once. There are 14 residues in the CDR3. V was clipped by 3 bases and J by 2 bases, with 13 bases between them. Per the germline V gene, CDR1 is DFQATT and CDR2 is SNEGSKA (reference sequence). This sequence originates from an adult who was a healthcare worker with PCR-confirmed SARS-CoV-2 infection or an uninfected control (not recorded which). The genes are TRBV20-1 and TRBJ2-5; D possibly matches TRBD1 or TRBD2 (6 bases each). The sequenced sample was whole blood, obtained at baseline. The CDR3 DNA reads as TGCAGTGCTAGCCCGGGGGCGGAGCAAGAGACCCAGTACTTC. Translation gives CSASPGAEQETQYF.